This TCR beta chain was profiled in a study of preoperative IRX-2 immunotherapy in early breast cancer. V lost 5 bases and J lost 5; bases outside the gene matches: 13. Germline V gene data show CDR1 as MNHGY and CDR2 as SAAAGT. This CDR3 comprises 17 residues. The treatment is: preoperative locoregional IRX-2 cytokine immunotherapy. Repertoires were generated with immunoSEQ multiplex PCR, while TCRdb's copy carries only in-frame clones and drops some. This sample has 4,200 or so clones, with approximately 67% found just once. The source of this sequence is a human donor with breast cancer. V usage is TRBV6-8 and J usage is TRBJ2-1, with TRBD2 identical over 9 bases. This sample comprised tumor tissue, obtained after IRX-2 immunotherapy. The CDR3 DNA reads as TGTGCCAGCAGTCCCCCACTGGGTCTAGCGGGAAACAATGAGCAGTTCTTC. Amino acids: CASSPPLGLAGNNEQFF.